These 13 T cell receptor beta chains were all obtained from the same sample, sequenced in a study of response to subunit inactivated influenza vaccine. TCRdb re-called the RT-PCR reads with MiXCR, one entry per CDR3 protein. This sample has some 480,000 distinct CDR3 sequences, with 9.5% to 12% found just once. Sequencing used PBMCs from blood, obtained roughly 45 days after vaccination. The receptor source for this set is a man aged 50 or older who received an inactivated influenza vaccine.

This clonotype was recorded many times. The chain has TRBV10-1 and TRBJ2-3; D may match TRBD1 or TRBD2 (5 bases each). This CDR3 is built from 15 residues. Germline CDR1 and CDR2: WNHNN and SYGVQD (reference sequence). V was clipped by 2 bases and J by 4 bases, with 13 bases between them. CDR3 sequence reads: CASSENPGRSDTQYF. The CDR3 DNA follows: TGCGCCAGCAGTGAGAACCCAGGGAGATCAGATACGCAGTATTTT.

This clonotype was detected ten times or more. At one of its ends the junction is not consistent with the germline gene, which may arise from a read error. The chain links TRBV7-9 to TRBJ2-3; no definite D call. Germline CDR1 is SEHNR and CDR2 is FQNEAQ (reference sequence). The CDR3 extends over 12 amino acids. The CDR3 loop reads CASSPDRIPSLF. The CDR3 DNA follows: TGTGCCAGCAGCCCAGACCGGATACCTTCTCTTTTT. The full variable domain, in which reference TRBV7-9 and TRBJ2-3 provide the parts outside the CDR3, is DTGVSQNPRHKITKRGQNVTFRCDPISEHNRLYWYRQTLGQGPEFLTYFQNEAQLEKSRLLSDRFSAERPKGSFSTLEIQRTEQGDSAMYLCASSPDRIPSLFGPGTRLTVL.

This clonotype was observed many times. The gene calls are TRBV29-1 and TRBJ1-5, with a tentative D call TRBD1 (5 bases). The germline V gene has CDR1 SQVTM and CDR2 ANQGSEA. This CDR3 spans 14 amino acids. V shed 7 bases and J shed 7 bases, with 20 bases lying between them. CDR3 in amino acids: CSAQDTDPGQPQHF. The CDR3 DNA reads as TGCAGCGCTCAGGACACGGACCCTGGGCAGCCCCAGCATTTT. Complete variable domain (other parts from reference TRBV29-1 and TRBJ1-5): SAVISQKPSRDICQRGTSLTIQCQVDSQVTMMFWYRQQPGQSLTLIATANQGSEATYESGFVIDKFPISRPNLTFSTLTVSNMSPEDSSIYLCSAQDTDPGQPQHFGDGTRLSIL.

This clonotype came up a few times. The genes are TRBV5-6 and TRBJ1-1; no clear D gene. The CDR3 loop spans 13 amino acids. Germline CDR1 SGHDT, CDR2 YYEEEE. The ends were cut back, 0 bases at V and 4 bases at J, with 7 bases in the middle. This CDR3 is CASSLVLGTEAFF. CDR3 nucleotide sequence: TGTGCCAGCAGCTTGGTGCTGGGCACTGAAGCTTTCTTT.

The gene calls are TRBV9 and TRBJ2-5, with a possible D match to TRBD2 (5 bases). The CDR3 loop spans 14 amino acids. Germline CDR1 is SGDLS and CDR2 is YYNGEE. Trimming stripped 0 bases from V and 4 bases from J, with 10 bases between. The CDR3 nucleotides read TGTGCCAGCAGCGTAGAACCTGGGAGAGAGACCCAGTACTTC. Translated: CASSVEPGRETQYF.

This clonotype was picked up many times. V is TRBV7-2 and J is TRBJ2-5, with a tentative D call TRBD2 (5 bases). The V gene lost 5 bases and the J gene lost 9 bases, with 16 bases spanning the gap. CDR3 length: 13 amino acids. CDR1 and CDR2 (germline): SGHTA, FQGNSA. The CDR3 DNA follows: TGTGCCAGCAGCGTCGGTGGGGAGAGGCCCCAGTACTTC. This codes for CASSVGGERPQYF.

This sequence joins TRBV25-1 and TRBJ2-7, with D perhaps assigned TRBD1 or TRBD2 (5 bases each). The CDR3 is 15 amino acids. Trimming took 5 bases from V and 0 from J, leaving 14 bases between them. Looked up from germline, CDR1 is MGHDK and CDR2 is SYGVNS. CDR3 amino acids: CASSPLQGPSYEQYF. The CDR3 DNA is TGTGCCAGCAGTCCCCTCCAGGGACCCTCCTACGAGCAGTACTTC.

This sequence joins TRBV20-1 and TRBJ1-1; the D is unclear. V was trimmed by 1 base and J by 3 bases, leaving 15 bases between them. Looked up from germline, CDR1 is DFQATT and CDR2 is SNEGSKA (reference sequence). The CDR3 consists of 15 residues. The CDR3 region has the DNA TGCAGTGCTAGAGTCCGGGGATCAGTTGACACTGAAGCTTTCTTT. Its protein is CSARVRGSVDTEAFF.

This clonotype has a count of ten or more. V usage is TRBV12-3 or TRBV12-4 and J usage is TRBJ1-6; D is perhaps TRBD1 (5 bases). This CDR3 is built from 18 residues. V was clipped by 2 bases and J by 0 bases, with 14 bases between them. The CDR3 bases are TGTGCCAGCAGTTTAAGGTTGGGGGGGAGCTCCTATAATTCACCCCTCCACTTT. Protein: CASSLRLGGSSYNSPLHF.

Only a few counts were recorded for this clonotype. The V and J genes are TRBV6-6 and TRBJ2-2, with 7 positions matching TRBD2. This CDR3 comprises 13 residues. Germline V lookup: CDR1 MNHNY, CDR2 SVGAGI (reference sequence). V lost 7 bases and J lost 7; bases outside the gene matches: 6. The CDR3 region is CASTVTSHGELFF. CDR3 sequence (DNA): TGTGCCAGCACCGTGACTAGCCACGGGGAGCTGTTTTTT.

This clonotype was detected a few times. The rearrangement links TRBV18 to TRBJ2-5; 8 positions match TRBD2. The trim removed 0 bases at V and 5 bases at J, leaving 5 bases unmatched. The CDR3 extends over 15 amino acids. Germline assignment: CDR1 KGHSH and CDR2 LQKENI. The CDR3 sequence is CASSPPAGGRETQYF. The CDR3 DNA is TGTGCCAGCTCACCACCGGCGGGGGGTCGGGAGACCCAGTACTTC.

This clonotype occurred many times. The rearrangement uses TRBV29-1 and TRBJ2-1; 10 bases line up with TRBD1. The CDR3 is made up of 15 amino acids. The V gene end was trimmed by 6 bases and the J gene end by 1 base; junction bases not matched to a gene: 6. CDR1 is SQVTM, CDR2 ANQGSEA, per germline. CDR3 amino acids: CSVQRTGGSYNEQFF. CDR3 DNA sequence: TGCAGCGTACAGCGGACAGGGGGTTCCTACAATGAGCAGTTCTTC.

The chain joins TRBV4-2 to TRBJ2-4; 12 positions match TRBD1. This CDR3 has 18 residues. Germline CDR1 LGHNA, CDR2 YNFKEQ. Trimming removed 4 bases from V and 2 bases from J; junction bases left unmatched: 9. DNA of the CDR3: TGTGCCAGCAGCCCGGGGGGGACAGGGGGCTTTTCCAAAAACATTCAGTACTTC. Translation gives CASSPGGTGGFSKNIQYF.